The 4 T cell receptor beta chains below come from one sample, sequenced in a study of tumor and adjacent non-tumor tissue in lung cancer (dated by TCRdb to the late 2010s). Bulk unsorted tissue served as the source for RNA extraction, and RNA quality was assessed using a NanoDrop ND-1000 and an Agilent 2100. Libraries were built with multiplex PCR. The sequencer listed for this sample is Illumina HiSeq 2500. TCRbeta libraries were constructed through three rounds of nested PCR with primers (Table S4) according to protocols adapted from ARM-PCR. TCRdb trimmed the raw reads at Q25, called clones with MiXCR and kept productive beta chains. All rows with the same CDR3 protein become a single entry with the most common DNA and genes. The sample records approximately 120,000 distinct CDR3 sequences, around 80% of which are singletons. In total, the top ten clones hold around a third of the sample. Sequencing input: lung tumor tissue. These receptors all stem from a woman aged 55-70 years with non-small cell lung cancer.

A remark on this clonotype: A read error is possible here, since a much larger clone lies one base away. The chain couples TRBV4-3 to TRBJ2-1; 7 bases are shared with TRBD1. After removal of 6 bases from V and 4 bases from J, the junction contained 6 bases not matched to a gene. The CDR3 runs to 14 residues. Germline V CDR1 and CDR2: LGHNA, YSLEER. CDR3 DNA: TGCGCCAGCAGGGTAGACAGGGCTTACAATGAGCAGTTCTTC. Amino acid sequence: CASRVDRAYNEQFF.

In the case of this clonotype: Since no conserved phenylalanine or tryptophan closes the CDR3, a read error is the likely cause. V gene TRBV12-3 or TRBV12-4 combines with J gene TRBJ1-4, with TRBD1 as a possible D gene (5 bases). The CDR3 sequence is 14 residues long. Between the trimmed V and J ends, which lost 8 bases and 8 bases, there was a span of 18 bases. The CDR3 DNA sequence: TGTGCCAGCTGTTCCTACGGGGCAGGGGAAAAACTGTTTTTA. It codes for CASCSYGAGEKLFL.

Turning to this clonotype: As the CDR3 is not closed by the conserved phenylalanine or tryptophan, this likely results from a read error. The CDR3 DNA reads as TGCAGTGTTGGACAGGGCGGTAGTACCTATGGCTACACCCTC. Its translation is CSVGQGGSTYGYTL. V usage is TRBV20-1 and J usage is TRBJ1-2, with 8 bases fitting TRBD1. V shed 7 bases and J 4 bases; nucleotides not matched to a gene: 11. The germline V gene has CDR1 DFQATT and CDR2 SNEGSKA (reference sequence). The CDR3 sequence is 14 residues long.

About this clonotype: One junction end disagrees with the germline gene, perhaps due to a read error. The chain couples TRBV4-3 to TRBJ1-6; D not certain. The V gene's germline CDR1 is LGHNA and CDR2 YSLEER. The CDR3 consists of 14 residues. The DNA of the CDR3 is TGCGCCAGCAACCTTCAAACCGCTAATTCACCCTTCCGCTTT. Protein product: CASNLQTANSPFRF.